The entry below describes one T cell receptor beta chain. Its antigen is currently not known. No much larger clone is present one base from it, and per-base qualities are unavailable. Using the deep immunoSEQ assay, multiplex PCR amplified TCR CDR3 regions from genomic DNA. For each cell subset, the extracted genomic DNA was distributed evenly across all wells of several immunoSEQ 96-well plates, and each plate served as one replicate. For sorted subsets, roughly 200 ng of genomic DNA, equivalent to 25,000 to 35,000 T cell genomes, went into each replicate PCR. Purified libraries were measured with a Qubit 3.0 fluorometer, size-checked on a Bioanalyzer 2100, and measured again with the KAPA Library Quantification kit. Each immunoSEQ 96-well plate was sequenced on its own single-read 150-cycle Illumina NextSeq 550 flow cell. The published analysis was carried out like this. Because the immunoSEQ output included only junctional sequences and no quality scores, the filtering could not be the same as the filtering used for full-length reads. To assign V/J genes and CDR3, sequences were annotated using PyIR, a Python wrapper for IgBLAST v1.9, with IMGT germline references. Reads with weak V/J assignments (E-value above 1e-6), missing CDR3, stop codons, out-of-frame junctions, or ambiguous translated residues were removed. V3J clonotypes were defined as sequences sharing an identical inferred V gene, J gene, and CDR3 amino acid sequence. The percentage overlap between two repertoires was calculated by dividing the number of shared unique clonotypes by the size of the smaller repertoire. Repertoire richness was assessed with RTK rarefaction, the Chao1 estimator, and Recon v2.1 estimates of unobserved clonotypes. OLGA was used to compute generation probabilities for all TCRbeta clonotypes that the gDNA method yielded from a few donors. TCRdb mirrors the immuneACCESS table, restricted to in-frame sequences. Some clones are absent from its copies; in checked studies, under half trace to an unresolved V gene, and the reason for the others is unknown. Clone size and the V and J calls come from that table; the DNA yielded D and trimming. This sample is represented by about 2.2 million clones; roughly 95% of them were singletons. The ten largest make up more than 1.5% of the sample.

For the CD8 naive samples, CD45RO-negative cells were positively selected for CCR7, yielding a CD45RA+CCR7+ population from which TemRA cells were excluded. The donors were healthy, HIV-negative adults who had no recently reported acute infections or vaccinations. Every donor was a Caucasian adult living in Nashville, Tennessee, USA. Blood was collected by leukapheresis, and PBMCs were isolated by Ficoll-Histopaque density gradient centrifugation and then cryopreserved in liquid nitrogen vapor phase. Analytical flow cytometry was used to check the purity and quantity of each magnetically sorted T cell population. Genomic DNA was isolated from every sorted fraction and measured by UV absorbance on a Nanodrop 2000c. The junction carries 11 bases between V and J, which are trimmed by 4 bases and 8 bases respectively. Via the germline V gene, CDR1 is SGHDN and CDR2 FVKESK. Including cysteine and phenylalanine, the CDR3 has 12 amino acids. The kept DNA is CDR3 alone, 36 bases in frame from the first base.

The source of the sample is a study of shared clonotypes between healthy human individuals (TCRdb year 2020). Broadly, across the study: The cohort included three men and two women between 18 and 49 years of age. To estimate repertoire size and how much clonotypes are shared between individuals, the study performed deep sequencing of blood TCR repertoires from a few healthy adults. Different laboratories and diverse techniques were used to prepare libraries and sequence TCR repertoires, to increase sequencing depth and limit assay-specific biases. For each donor, three plates each were used for CD4 naive and CD4 memory, two plates were used for CD8 naive, and one plate was used for CD8 memory. Between about 0.8 and 9.5 billion PBMCs per donor were obtained by leukapheresis.

Points the paper makes about the study in general: Rarefaction of sorted-subset datasets indicated incomplete sequencing despite the large sequencing depth. Sharing across a few donors was observed for around 4.8% of naive CD4, about 3.2% of naive CD8, 2% to 2.5% of memory CD4, and about 0.39% of memory CD8 clonotypes. The small number of donors limited the genetic and exposure-history diversity represented. Larger estimated clonotype richness was generally found for naive subsets than for memory subsets. Sampling was restricted to blood, and TCR repertoires in tissue are likely to differ from TCR repertoires in blood. Based on pairwise subsampling, the degree of clonotype sharing among donors was expected to be affected by sequencing depth. Compared with non-shared clonotypes, clonotypes shared by all four sorted-subset donors had higher generation probabilities.

This chain is built from TRBV14 and TRBJ1-2; the D gene lacks a confident call. This receptor was identified in a man aged 18-30 years in good health. Some clones in this sample may be carry-over from other donors' samples. The sequenced sample was naive CD8+ T cells from PBMCs. This sample's cell subset or site label indicates: CD45RA+CCR7+. The encoded CDR3 is CASSPSAKGYTF. Read as DNA, the sequence is TGTGCCAGCAGCCCAAGTGCGAAGGGCTACACCTTC.